Each of the 9 T cell receptor beta chains below was sequenced from the same sample in a study of T cells after yellow fever vaccination. TCRdb re-called the 5' RACE reads through MiXCR, storing one row per CDR3 protein. The sample gives about 330,000 distinct CDR3 sequences, over 4% of which show up once; 20% to 25% is in the top ten. The sequencing here drew on PBMCs, taken 5 days after the yellow fever booster vaccination. These receptors were collected from a man aged 18 to 35 who received the YFV17D yellow fever vaccine.

In its sample, this clonotype was seen many times. The chain couples TRBV25-1 to TRBJ2-2; 7 positions match TRBD1. The J segment lost 2 bases and the V segment lost 10 bases, leaving 7 bases of the junction unmatched. The CDR3 sequence is 14 residues long. The V gene's germline CDR1 is MGHDK and CDR2 SYGVNS. CDR3 region: CATTDRINTGELFF. The CDR3 coding sequence is TGTGCCACCACGGACAGGATTAACACCGGGGAGCTGTTTTTT.

This clonotype was seen ten or more times. V is TRBV6-1 and J is TRBJ1-1; 7 bases line up with TRBD1. The CDR3 has 10 residues. CDR1 MNHNS and CDR2 SASEGT come from the germline V gene. V shed 5 bases, J shed 10 bases, and the junction held 1 base outside the gene matches. The CDR3 DNA reads TGTGCCAGCAGTAGACAGGGAGCTTTCTTT. This translates into CASSRQGAFF.

The chain employs TRBV4-3 and TRBJ2-2; weak D call: TRBD2 (6 bases). This CDR3 is built from 17 residues. The V gene lost 0 bases and the J gene lost 1 base, with 12 bases spanning the gap. From germline, CDR1 is LGHNA and CDR2 YSLEER. Here the CDR3 DNA reads TGCGCCAGCAGCCAAGATTGGGACTTCCTGAACACCGGGGAGCTGTTTTTT. This gives the protein CASSQDWDFLNTGELFF.

This clonotype was counted between two and nine times. The gene calls are TRBV4-1 and TRBJ1-4; TRBD1 aligns across 7 bases. V was clipped by 0 bases and J by 6 bases; unmatched bases: 4. CDR1 MGHRA and CDR2 YSYEKL come from the germline V gene. The CDR3 totals 15 residues. CDR3 bases: TGCGCCAGCAGCCAAGATAGACAGGGATATGAAAAACTGTTTTTT. Amino acids: CASSQDRQGYEKLFF.

There are many counts of this clonotype. The V and J genes are TRBV18 and TRBJ2-4, with D perhaps TRBD1 (5 bases). V shed 6 bases and J shed 8 bases, with 20 bases lying between them. The germline CDR1 and CDR2 sequences are KGHSH and LQKENI. The CDR3 length is 15 residues. DNA for the CDR3: TGTGCCAGCTCCCCTACCCATATGGAAGGGGACATTCAGTACTTC. This translates into CASSPTHMEGDIQYF. The whole variable domain, remainder taken from reference TRBV18 and TRBJ2-4, is NAGVMQNPRHLVRRRGQEARLRCSPMKGHSHVYWYRQLPEEGLKFMVYLQKENIIDESGMPKERFSAEFPKEGPSILRIQQVVRGDSAAYFCASSPTHMEGDIQYFGAGTRLSVL.

This clonotype was picked up a small number of times. V is TRBV5-1 and J is TRBJ1-1; 10 bases are shared with TRBD1. CDR1 and CDR2 (germline): SGHRS, YFSETQ. The CDR3 covers 14 residues. V was clipped by 9 bases and J by 3 bases; unmatched bases: 8. The CDR3 nucleotides read TGCGCCACCGGCCCCGGGACAGGGGACACTGAAGCTTTCTTT. It yields the protein CATGPGTGDTEAFF.

The V and J genes are TRBV6-1 and TRBJ2-1; D is unclear. The ends were cut back, 6 bases at V and 5 bases at J, with 11 bases in the middle. The CDR3 consists of 13 residues. In germline, CDR1 is MNHNS, CDR2 SASEGT. The CDR3 sequence: CASSPASDNEQFF. CDR3 DNA: TGTGCCAGCAGCCCCGCCAGCGACAATGAGCAGTTCTTC.

This clonotype occurred many times. At one boundary the junction diverges from the germline segment, which might be a read error. V usage is TRBV5-1 and J usage is TRBJ1-4; D remains ambiguous. The germline CDR1 and CDR2 sequences are SGHRS and YFSETQ. The CDR3 has 12 residues. The CDR3 DNA reads as TGTGCCAGCAGCTTAGACCTTGAAAAACTGTTTTTT. It codes for CASSLDLEKLFF.

The chain joins TRBV5-4 to TRBJ2-6, with no clear D. V was trimmed by 0 bases and J by 5 bases, leaving 6 bases between them. There are 14 residues in the CDR3. Germline V gene lookup returns CDR1 SGHNT and CDR2 YYREEE (reference sequence). CDR3 region: CASSLGMRANVLTF. The CDR3 bases are TGTGCCAGCAGCTTGGGGATGAGGGCCAACGTCCTGACTTTC.